The TCR beta chain under discussion was sequenced for a study of Tregs in tolerant kidney transplant recipients. From germline, CDR1 is SGHRS and CDR2 YFSETQ. Trimming removed 4 bases from V and 4 bases from J, with 8 bases in between. This CDR3 comprises 13 residues. The method was immunoSEQ multiplex PCR; TCRdb's version includes in-frame clones alone and lacks a portion of them. Found here are under 300,000 clones, around 82% of them singletons; the top ten hold 0.55% to 0.65%. Unstimulated regulatory T cells (CD4+CD25+CD127-), CD4+CD25- non-regulatory cells, CD4 and CD8 cells were FACS-sorted from thawed PBMCs. Remarks on this clone: Its antigen remains unidentified.

Findings and limits, study-wide: Activated donor B cell expansion appeared to reveal the most relevant donor-specific TCRbeta repertoire.

Sequenced material: CD4+ T cells from blood. This TCR was recovered from a human donor in good health. The rearrangement joins TRBV5-1 to TRBJ1-4; unclear D gene. The chain's CDR3 is CASSPALNEKLFF. The CDR3 DNA is TGCGCCAGCAGCCCGGCCCTTAATGAAAAACTGTTTTTT.